The 22 T cell receptor beta chains below come from one sample, sequenced in a study of cytomegalovirus exposure and HLA in healthy donors (dated by TCRdb to 2015 to 2018). Libraries were constructed by the immunoSEQ multiplex PCR assay. For the multiplex PCR, a mixture combining 60 forward primers for TCR Vbeta segments and 13 reverse primers for TCR Jbeta segments was used. TCRdb's version of the immuneACCESS table is confined to in-frame rearrangements and falls short of the full clone set. An unresolved V gene accounts for under half of the shortfall where checked; the remainder is of unknown origin. The sample table holds some 170,000 clones, of which approximately 90% were seen once. The ten most abundant clones make up 0.75% to 0.95% of the sample. The sequencing input was PBMCs. Receptors were obtained from a woman aged 25 to 39 in good health and CMV-seronegative.

V and J are TRBV19 and TRBJ1-4, with 8 bases aligning to TRBD1. The CDR3 has 17 residues. V trimming: 5 bases; J trimming: 0 bases; junction bases outside the gene matches: 8. Per germline, CDR1 LNHDA and CDR2 SQIVND (reference sequence). The CDR3, as DNA: TGTGCCAGTAGTTGGGGGACAGGAGGAACAACTAATGAAAAACTGTTTTTT. The encoded protein is CASSWGTGGTTNEKLFF.

This chain connects TRBV25-1 to TRBJ2-1; 7 bases fit TRBD2. This CDR3 has 16 amino acids. V dropped 0 bases and J dropped 3; count of bases not matched to a gene: 5. CDR1 and CDR2 (germline): MGHDK, SYGVNS. The CDR3 loop is CASSEYAGVRYNEQFF. CDR3 DNA sequence: TGTGCCAGCAGTGAATACGCGGGAGTGCGCTACAATGAGCAGTTCTTC.

The chain is built from TRBV29-1 and TRBJ2-1; tentative D call: TRBD1 (5 bases). Germline V gene sequence: CDR1 SQVTM, CDR2 ANQGSEA. The CDR3 is made up of 14 amino acids. V lost 4 bases and J 0 bases, leaving 10 bases between the germline ends. The CDR3: CSVAGQLSYNEQFF. The CDR3 DNA reads TGCAGCGTTGCAGGACAACTCTCCTACAATGAGCAGTTCTTC.

The rearrangement joins TRBV27 to TRBJ2-3; D is undetermined. The CDR3 has 12 residues. CDR1 is MNHEY and CDR2 is SMNVEV in the germline V gene (reference sequence). Deletions cut 5 bases from V and 4 bases from J, with 7 bases between. The CDR3 DNA reads as TGTGCCAGCAGTCCCCGTCCAGATACGCAGTATTTT. Amino acids: CASSPRPDTQYF.

The chain carries TRBV29-1 and TRBJ2-5; tentative D call: TRBD2 (7 bases). The J call is in doubt because the DNA end fits TRBJ2-7 better. Germline-derived CDR1 and CDR2 are SQVTM and ANQGSEA. This CDR3 contains 13 residues. The CDR3 sequence: CSVHGGPPNEQYF. The CDR3 bases are TGCAGCGTCCACGGGGGGCCCCCCAACGAGCAGTACTTC.

V and J are TRBV30 and TRBJ2-7, with 11 bases identical to TRBD1. With V trimmed by 8 bases and J by 4 bases, 7 bases remained unmatched. The CDR3 loop spans 13 amino acids. Germline-derived CDR1 and CDR2 are GTSNPN and SVGIG (reference sequence). The CDR3 DNA reads as TGTGCCCGGCGGGGGACAGGGGGTTACGAGCAGTACTTC. This gives the protein CARRGTGGYEQYF.

The CDR3 coding sequence is TGTGCCATCAATAGAGCGGTCACAGATACGCAGTATTTT. It encodes CAINRAVTDTQYF. The chain recombines TRBV10-3 with TRBJ2-3, with D possibly being TRBD2 (5 bases). Per the germline V gene, CDR1 is ENHRY and CDR2 is SYGVKD. Trimming shortened V by 7 bases and J by 2 bases, and 10 bases separated the two germline ends. The CDR3 extends over 13 amino acids.

V and J are TRBV4-3 and TRBJ2-3, with a weak D call TRBD1 (6 bases). Germline V gives CDR1 LGHNA, CDR2 YSLEER. Trimming stripped 0 bases from V and 1 base from J, with 11 bases between. The CDR3 is made up of 16 amino acids. The DNA of the CDR3 is TGCGCCAGCAGCCAAGATTGGGGGCGCGGCACAGATACGCAGTATTTT. This translates into CASSQDWGRGTDTQYF.

The chain joins TRBV28 to TRBJ2-7, with TRBD2 identical over 8 bases. The CDR3 is 14 residues long. The trim removed 8 bases at V and 0 bases at J, leaving 6 bases unmatched. Germline loops: CDR1 MDHEN, CDR2 SYDVKM. The CDR3 nucleotides read TGTGCCAGCTCCCCGGGGGGGAGCTCCTACGAGCAGTACTTC. Amino acid sequence: CASSPGGSSYEQYF.

The rearrangement joins TRBV18 to TRBJ1-4; no clear D. The CDR3 is made up of 17 amino acids. V was pared by 8 bases and J by 0 bases, with 19 bases between. Germline V lookup: CDR1 KGHSH, CDR2 LQKENI. CDR3: CASTHKLQSPTNEKLFF. CDR3 nucleotides: TGTGCCAGCACCCACAAATTACAGTCCCCAACTAATGAAAAACTGTTTTTT. The whole variable domain, filled in from reference TRBV18 and TRBJ1-4, reads NAGVMQNPRHLVRRRGQEARLRCSPMKGHSHVYWYRQLPEEGLKFMVYLQKENIIDESGMPKERFSAEFPKEGPSILRIQQVVRGDSAAYFCASTHKLQSPTNEKLFFGSGTQLSVL.

This sequence joins TRBV6-5 and TRBJ1-3; D unclear. The end of the DNA is better explained by TRBJ2-2, so the J call may be wrong. The CDR3 sequence is 14 residues long. Germline V gene data show CDR1 as MNHEY and CDR2 as SVGAGI. CDR3 bases: TGTGCCAGCCGTAAGGGTCCCCGTACCGGGGAGCTGTTTTTT. Protein: CASRKGPRTGELFF.

The CDR3 here is CASSPPPARLPNYGYTF. CDR3 coding DNA: TGTGCCAGCAGCCCACCTCCGGCACGACTACCTAACTATGGCTACACCTTC. The V call is TRBV7-9, the J call TRBJ1-2; D remains unclear. The CDR3 is 17 residues long. Germline V CDR1 and CDR2: SEHNR, FQNEAQ (reference sequence). Between the trimmed V and J ends, which lost 5 bases and 0 bases, there was a span of 19 bases.

This chain joins TRBV15 and TRBJ2-5; 8 bases are shared with TRBD2. CDR3 length: 14 amino acids. Germline lookup yields CDR1 LNHNV and CDR2 YYDKDF (reference sequence). V trimming: 0 bases; J trimming: 7 bases; junction bases outside the gene matches: 4. The CDR3 sequence: CATSRDGLAGTQYF. In DNA form, the CDR3 reads TGTGCCACCAGCAGAGATGGGCTAGCGGGGACCCAGTACTTC.

This chain connects TRBV18 to TRBJ2-2; 7 bases match TRBD1. CDR1 KGHSH and CDR2 LQKENI come from the germline V gene. J was trimmed by 9 bases and V by 8 bases; bases with no gene match: 12. This CDR3 region has 14 residues. CDR3 amino acids: CASGRAGTARELFF. The CDR3 DNA reads as TGTGCCAGCGGTCGGGCAGGGACAGCCCGGGAGCTGTTTTTT. Supplemented by reference TRBV18 and TRBJ2-2, the full variable domain reads NAGVMQNPRHLVRRRGQEARLRCSPMKGHSHVYWYRQLPEEGLKFMVYLQKENIIDESGMPKERFSAEFPKEGPSILRIQQVVRGDSAAYFCASGRAGTARELFFGEGSRLTVL.

This rearrangement joins TRBV7-9 to TRBJ2-7; possible D gene TRBD2, 5 bases. Trimming shortened V by 0 bases and J by 6 bases, and 9 bases separated the two germline ends. The germline V gene encodes CDR1 SEHNR and CDR2 FQNEAQ (reference sequence). The CDR3 has 13 residues. This CDR3 is CASSLAVAIEQYF. The CDR3 DNA reads TGTGCCAGCAGCTTAGCGGTAGCGATCGAGCAGTACTTC.

Written as DNA, the CDR3 is TGTGCCAGCAGGGGACAGCTGAAGACCGGGGAGCTGTTTTTT. Residues: CASRGQLKTGELFF. The chain joins TRBV6-5 to TRBJ2-2; 7 bases fit TRBD1. Trimming took 6 bases from V and 5 from J; bases not matched to a gene: 6. This CDR3 has 14 residues. Germline V lookup: CDR1 MNHEY, CDR2 SVGAGI.

This chain links TRBV27 with TRBJ2-7; 11 bases are shared with TRBD2. Germline CDR1 is MNHEY and CDR2 is SMNVEV (reference sequence). The CDR3 length is 14 residues. The V segment lost 9 bases and the J segment 1 base; nucleotides outside the gene matches: 5. In DNA, the CDR3 is TGTGCCAGTGTTAGCGGGGGGGGTTCCTACGAGCAGTACTTC. The encoded protein is CASVSGGGSYEQYF.

The chain is built from TRBV5-8 and TRBJ1-2; D uncertain. The CDR3 covers 13 residues. Trimming pared 3 bases from V and 2 bases from J, leaving 8 bases between. CDR1 and CDR2 from the germline V gene are SGHTS and YDEGEE. CDR3 protein: CASSSDSNYGYTF. CDR3 DNA sequence: TGTGCCAGCAGCTCGGACTCGAACTATGGCTACACCTTC. The whole variable domain, remainder taken from reference TRBV5-8 and TRBJ1-2, is EAGVTQSPTHLIKTRGQQATLRCSPISGHTSVYWYQQALGLGLQFLLWYDEGEERNRGNFPPRFSGRQFPNYSSELNVNALELEDSALYLCASSSDSNYGYTFGSGTRLTVV.

The chain couples TRBV2 to TRBJ1-1, with D possibly matching TRBD1 (6 bases). The germline gives CDR1 SNHLY, CDR2 FYNNEI. The CDR3 extends over 15 amino acids. V was trimmed by 7 bases and J by 3 bases, leaving 18 bases between them. CDR3 nucleotide sequence: TGTGCCAGCACCATGAAGCAGGGGTTTGACACTGAAGCTTTCTTT. Its translation is CASTMKQGFDTEAFF.

This clone was observed a few times. The chain joins TRBV28 to TRBJ2-3; TRBD1 might be the D (5 bases). CDR1 and CDR2 (germline): MDHEN, SYDVKM. This CDR3 comprises 13 residues. V shed 7 bases and J shed 4 bases, with 12 bases lying between them. CDR3 sequence: CASTRRAADTQYF. The DNA of the CDR3 is TGTGCCAGCACTCGCAGGGCGGCAGATACGCAGTATTTT.

Only one count was recorded for this clone. The chain carries TRBV7-2 and TRBJ1-2; TRBD1 is a possible D gene (6 bases). CDR1 and CDR2 (germline): SGHTA, FQGNSA. V was shortened by 4 bases and J by 5 bases, with 17 bases between the two germline ends. The CDR3 spans 15 residues. The CDR3 coding sequence is TGTGCCAGCAGCTCTCCGGACGAGGGGGTATATGGCTACACCTTC. Residues: CASSSPDEGVYGYTF. The full variable domain, with the rest looked up from reference TRBV7-2 and TRBJ1-2, is GAGVSQSPSNKVTEKGKDVELRCDPISGHTALYWYRQSLGQGLEFLIYFQGNSAPDKSGLPSDRFSAERTGGSVSTLTIQRTQQEDSAVYLCASSSPDEGVYGYTFGSGTRLTVV.

This clone was counted a single time. J is TRBJ2-3 and V is TRBV29-1; 8 bases are a match to TRBD1. The length of the CDR3 is 14 residues. V lost 4 bases and J lost 3; bases outside the gene matches: 6. Per the germline V gene, CDR1 is SQVTM and CDR2 is ANQGSEA. CDR3 bases: TGCAGCGTTGTTCAGGGGGCATCGACAGATACGCAGTATTTT. The encoded protein is CSVVQGASTDTQYF.